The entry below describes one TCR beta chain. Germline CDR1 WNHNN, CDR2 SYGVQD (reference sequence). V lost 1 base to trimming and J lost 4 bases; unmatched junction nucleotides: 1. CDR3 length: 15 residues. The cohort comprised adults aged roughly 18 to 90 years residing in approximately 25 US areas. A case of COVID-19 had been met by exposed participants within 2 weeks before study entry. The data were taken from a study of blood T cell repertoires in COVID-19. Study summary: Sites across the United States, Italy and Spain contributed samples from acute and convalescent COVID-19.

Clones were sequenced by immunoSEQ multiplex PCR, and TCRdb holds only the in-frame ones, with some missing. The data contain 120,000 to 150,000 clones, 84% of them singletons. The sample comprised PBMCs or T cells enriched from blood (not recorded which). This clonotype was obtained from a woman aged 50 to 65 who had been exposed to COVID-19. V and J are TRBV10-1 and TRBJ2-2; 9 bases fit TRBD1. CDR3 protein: CASSEYRGLTGELFF. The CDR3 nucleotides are TGCGCCAGCAGTGAGTACAGGGGGCTCACCGGGGAGCTGTTTTTT.